Sequencing of this TCR beta chain was carried out in a study of blood T cells in healthy people across ages. For the second PCR, which ran for roughly 6 to 12 cycles, a sample-barcoded 5' primer and a J-beta primer mix were used. In TCRdb, the 5' RACE reads were re-called with MiXCR into one record per CDR3 protein. The table shows roughly 1.6 million distinct CDR3 sequences, with 34% occurring only once. Trimming took 1 base from V and 0 from J, leaving 16 bases between them. The germline CDR1 and CDR2 sequences are DFQATT and SNEGSKA (reference sequence). The CDR3 runs 17 residues. This TCR was sampled from a woman between 25 and 40 years old in good health. The rearrangement uses TRBV20-1 and TRBJ2-1, with D unresolved. The sample was blood. CDR3: CSARVENRMSSYNEQFF. The CDR3 DNA is TGCAGTGCTAGAGTGGAGAATAGAATGAGCTCCTACAATGAGCAGTTCTTC.